This T cell receptor beta chain stems from a study of blood T cell repertoires in COVID-19. As for the study in general: T cells, B-cell-depleted T cells, or PBMCs supplied cDNA or gDNA.

Trimming shortened V by 1 base and J by 1 base, and 14 bases separated the two germline ends. CDR3 length: 17 amino acids. The germline V gene encodes CDR1 SNHLY and CDR2 FYNNEI. As originally analysed: Amplified reference gene primers provided the basis for estimating nucleated cell counts. The protocol was immunoSEQ multiplex PCR, while the TCRdb copy is restricted to in-frame clones and leaves out a portion. V, J and clone size derive from that table, while D and trimming were established from the DNA sequence. The sample consists of 240,000 or so clones, more than 75% of them appearing once. This chain links TRBV2 with TRBJ2-1; D is unclear. The material sequenced was peripheral blood. The sequence was collected from an elderly man with acute or convalescent COVID-19. The CDR3 nucleotides read TGTGCCAGCAGTGAAGTTTGGCGCGGCTGGTCCTACAATGAGCAGTTCTTC. Translated: CASSEVWRGWSYNEQFF. Combining the CDR3 with reference TRBV2 and TRBJ2-1 gives the whole variable domain EPEVTQTPSHQVTQMGQEVILRCVPISNHLYFYWYRQILGQKVEFLVSFYNNEISEKSEIFDDQFSVERPDGSNFTLKIRSTKLEDSAMYFCASSEVWRGWSYNEQFFGPGTRLTVL.